The 6 T cell receptor beta chains reported below all come from one sample, sequenced in a study of blood T cells in healthy people across ages. A J-beta primer mix and a sample-barcoded 5' primer were used in a second PCR of roughly 6 to 11 cycles. TCRdb independently ran MiXCR on the 5' RACE reads; one entry per CDR3 protein. The data show about 1.6 million distinct CDR3 sequences, 30% to 35% seen once. Sequencing was performed on blood. The receptors were gathered from a woman under 40 in good health.

This clonotype appeared a few times. The chain combines TRBV28 with TRBJ2-7, with D unclear. CDR3 length: 12 residues. Per germline, CDR1 MDHEN and CDR2 SYDVKM. V lost 6 bases, J lost 4 bases, and 10 bases lay in between. CDR3 in DNA: TGTGCCAGCAGCTTCAAGTCTTACGAGCAGTACTTC. This sequence encodes CASSFKSYEQYF.

The J gene is TRBJ1-4, the V gene TRBV20-1; D is unclear. The CDR3 is 15 residues long. The germline V gene encodes CDR1 DFQATT and CDR2 SNEGSKA (reference sequence). Between the trimmed V and J ends, which lost 0 bases and 4 bases, there was a span of 12 bases. CDR3 nucleotide sequence: TGCAGTGCTAGAGAACTTGGCAGCGTTAATGAAAAACTGTTTTTT. The encoded protein is CSARELGSVNEKLFF.

The gene calls are TRBV3-1 and TRBJ1-1; D perhaps matches TRBD1 (5 bases). Germline V gives CDR1 LGHDT, CDR2 YNNKEL (reference sequence). The CDR3 consists of 15 residues. V was pared by 0 bases and J by 10 bases, with 18 bases between. CDR3 DNA: TGTGCCAGCAGCCAAGATTGGCGGGACTCCGAGAGAGCTTTCTTT. It specifies CASSQDWRDSERAFF.

This clonotype was seen once. Sequence at one end of the junction differs from germline and may be a read error. This chain connects TRBV12-3 or TRBV12-4 to TRBJ1-2; the D is unclear. The CDR3 extends over 14 amino acids. CDR3 sequence reads: CAGSPGPMSYGYTF. For the CDR3, the DNA is TGTGCCGGCAGCCCGGGCCCAATGTCCTATGGCTACACCTTC.

This clonotype was recorded only once. At one boundary the junction diverges from the germline segment, which might be a read error. The rearrangement joins TRBV3-1 to TRBJ2-1, with TRBD2 matching over 7 bases. Germline assignment: CDR1 LGHDT and CDR2 YNNKEL (reference sequence). The CDR3 totals 16 residues. The CDR3 nucleotides read TGTGCCAGGTCTAGTGGGAGGGCCTGGGATTACAATGAGCAGGTCTTC. Its protein product is CARSSGRAWDYNEQVF.

In this sample, this clonotype turned up many times. This chain joins TRBV4-1 and TRBJ2-1, with D hard to call. The CDR3 consists of 14 residues. The germline V gene encodes CDR1 MGHRA and CDR2 YSYEKL. Trimming pared 0 bases from V and 7 bases from J, leaving 10 bases between. Here the CDR3 reads CASSQEELSNEQFF. The CDR3 DNA reads TGCGCCAGCAGCCAAGAAGAGCTTTCGAATGAGCAGTTCTTC.